Shown below are 10 T cell receptor beta chains from a single sample sequenced in a study of control samples from healthy donors and cancer patients. The method was immunoSEQ multiplex PCR; TCRdb's version includes in-frame clones alone and lacks a portion of them. The data contain 68,000 or so clones, around 80% of them seen just once; the ten biggest clones take up 15% to 19%. The sample taken for sequencing was blood. Every receptor here comes from a man in his sixties in good health.

The chain combines TRBV7-2 with TRBJ2-7; D uncertain. CDR1 SGHTA and CDR2 FQGNSA come from the germline V gene. V was trimmed by 2 bases and J by 6 bases, leaving 11 bases between them. This CDR3 is 13 amino acids long. The CDR3 region has the DNA TGTGCCAGCAGCTTAACTCGGAAGTCCGAGCAGTACTTC. It encodes CASSLTRKSEQYF.

The V gene is TRBV24-1, the J gene TRBJ2-1, with D unclear. There are 13 residues in the CDR3. Germline CDR1 KGHDR, CDR2 SFDVKD. Trimming pared 3 bases from V and 3 bases from J, leaving 5 bases between. The CDR3: CATSDANYNEQFF. The CDR3 bases are TGTGCCACCAGTGATGCCAACTACAATGAGCAGTTCTTC.

This clone was seen once. The chain recombines TRBV2 with TRBJ1-1; TRBD1 aligns across 7 bases. V was clipped by 2 bases and J by 4 bases; unmatched bases: 4. CDR3 length: 14 residues. Germline V lookup: CDR1 SNHLY, CDR2 FYNNEI. CDR3 sequence reads: CASSERPGGTEAFF. The DNA of the CDR3 is TGTGCCAGCAGTGAAAGGCCAGGGGGCACTGAAGCTTTCTTT.

The rearrangement joins TRBV18 to TRBJ2-5, with D perhaps assigned TRBD1 or TRBD2 (5 bases each). Looked up from germline, CDR1 is KGHSH and CDR2 is LQKENI. Trimming left V 3 bases short and J 1 base short, with 18 bases between. This CDR3 has 17 residues. CDR3 sequence: CASSPNTGASGQETQYF. CDR3 nucleotide sequence: TGTGCCAGCTCACCTAACACCGGGGCGAGCGGCCAAGAGACCCAGTACTTC.

The V call is TRBV20-1, the J call TRBJ2-1; 7 nucleotides agree with TRBD1. The CDR3 length is 13 residues. J lost 6 bases, V lost 3 bases, and 5 bases had no gene match. CDR1 DFQATT and CDR2 SNEGSKA come from the germline V gene (reference sequence). CDR3 loop: CSASPGTVNEQFF. CDR3 nucleotide sequence: TGCAGTGCTAGTCCCGGGACAGTCAATGAGCAGTTCTTC.

This chain connects TRBV24-1 to TRBJ2-3; 9 nucleotides align to TRBD2. Trimming removed 3 bases from V and 0 bases from J; junction bases left unmatched: 6. CDR1 and CDR2 (germline): KGHDR, SFDVKD. CDR3 length: 17 residues. The DNA of the CDR3 is TGTGCCACCAGTGATCCGAGCGGGAGGACTAGCACAGATACGCAGTATTTT. This codes for CATSDPSGRTSTDTQYF.

As to this clone: The same CDR3 is also encoded by other DNA sequences in this sample. The chain combines TRBV4-3 with TRBJ1-2; no reliable D call. Germline CDR1 and CDR2: LGHNA and YSLEER. This CDR3 has 14 amino acids. Trimming took off 0 bases at V and 4 bases at J, with 9 bases between the two ends. The CDR3 loop reads CASSQDTFTYGYTF. As DNA, the CDR3 is TGCGCCAGCAGCCAAGATACCTTTACCTATGGCTACACCTTC.

This clone was detected only once. The J gene is TRBJ2-3, the V gene TRBV3-1 (or the pseudogene TRBV3-2); TRBD1 matches at 7 bases. Germline values: CDR1 LGHDT, CDR2 YNNKEL (reference sequence). The CDR3 totals 19 residues. The trim removed 0 bases at V and 1 base at J, leaving 13 bases unmatched. The CDR3 sequence is CASSQDRGTGVWGTDTQYF. In nucleotides, the CDR3 is TGTGCCAGCAGCCAAGATAGGGGTACAGGGGTGTGGGGCACAGATACGCAGTATTTT.

This chain connects TRBV7-2 to TRBJ2-2, with D possibly TRBD2 on 6 matching bases. Deletions cut 2 bases from V and 0 bases from J, with 13 bases between. The CDR3 sequence is 17 residues long. Germline loops: CDR1 SGHTA, CDR2 FQGNSA. In nucleotides, the CDR3 is TGTGCCAGCAGCTTAACGGGAGCGATCACGAACACCGGGGAGCTGTTTTTT. Its translation is CASSLTGAITNTGELFF.

The V gene is TRBV19, the J gene TRBJ1-1; possible D gene TRBD1, 5 bases. Germline lookup yields CDR1 LNHDA and CDR2 SQIVND (reference sequence). The germline V and J ends were trimmed by 7 bases and 1 base, with 16 bases remaining between them. The CDR3 spans 15 residues. The CDR3 loop is CASTKAGVGNTEAFF. The DNA of the CDR3 is TGTGCCAGTACCAAGGCGGGGGTCGGGAACACTGAAGCTTTCTTT.